This T cell receptor beta chain is from a study of cytotoxic CD8 clonotypes in ibrutinib-treated CLL. On the study more broadly: Responses: about 25 partial, 2 complete; after median roughly 63 months, roughly 15 stayed remitted, around twelve progressed. On average, each sample had roughly 230,000 productive templates and under 95,000 productive rearrangements.

From cryopreserved PBMCs came 2 to 2.5 micrograms of genomic DNA used for TCR beta libraries. Measured with immunoSEQ multiplex PCR; TCRdb has only the in-frame clones, and not every one. The sample contains around 200,000 clones, about four fifths of which appear only once. CDR3 length equals 11 residues. Germline lookup yields CDR1 MNHEY and CDR2 SMNVEV (reference sequence). V was shortened by 6 bases and J by 1 base, with 3 bases between the two germline ends. The source is a human donor with chronic lymphocytic leukemia. Sequenced material: PBMCs, taken after 12 months of ibrutinib treatment. This chain uses TRBV27 with TRBJ1-2; D ambiguous. This CDR3 is CASSSNYGYTF. The DNA of the CDR3 is TGTGCCAGCAGCAGTAACTATGGCTACACCTTC.